This T cell receptor (beta chain) appears in the sequencing data of a study of T and B cells in COVID-19 patients. Study-wide results and limits: Active COVID-19 showed highly clonal TRB repertoires; recovery showed diversity and richness above healthy donors. In COVID-19 patients, T cell receptor beta variable and joining gene use was reportedly strongly skewed.

Judged by abundance, this clonotype is medium-sized. Its antigen is as yet unknown. TRB was amplified from about 250-500 ng of blood genomic DNA. V shed 2 bases and J shed 5 bases, with 13 bases lying between them. The germline gives CDR1 KGHSH, CDR2 LQKENI. The CDR3 totals 15 residues. TRB rearrangements were amplified by multiplex PCR with BIOMED2 TRB-A/B primers. TCRdb re-analysed the multiplex PCR reads in MiXCR, keeping a single row per CDR3 protein. The table records roughly 7,000 distinct CDR3 sequences, roughly a third of them present only once. Specimen: blood. The chain links TRBV18 to TRBJ2-1; D remains unclear. The sequence derives from a human donor with active COVID-19. The CDR3: CASSPGRPGNNEQFF. The CDR3 DNA reads as TGTGCCAGCTCACCAGGGCGCCCTGGGAACAATGAGCAGTTCTTC.